A selection of T cell receptor beta chains follows, all from one sample in a study of blood T cell repertoires in COVID-19. Profiled with immunoSEQ multiplex PCR; TCRdb holds only in-frame clones, not every one. The table lists roughly 250,000 clones, nearly 90% of them singletons. The sample comprised peripheral blood. All receptors derive from a woman younger than 45 with acute or convalescent COVID-19. The CDR3 runs from the conserved cysteine through the conserved F or W.

V gene	J gene	CDR3 length	CDR3 protein
TRBV30	TRBJ1-1	14	CAWLGAGAWTEAFF
TRBV6-1	TRBJ2-3	14	CASSEGTATDTQYF
TRBV18	TRBJ1-5	17	CASSLFGTGDSNQPQHF
TRBV27	TRBJ2-7	14	CASSLLLAGDEQYF
TRBV2	TRBJ2-5	16	CASSIVRFRGQETQYF
TRBV14	TRBJ2-7	15	CASSFSGRRVYEQYF
TRBV19	TRBJ1-3	16	CASSRQGAKSGNTIYF
TRBV27	TRBJ2-2	14	CASSSIYHTGELFF
TRBV30	TRBJ1-2	14	CARGHRTLNYGYTF
TRBV2	TRBJ1-4	14	CASRETVLKEKLFF
TRBV4-3	TRBJ1-5	14	CASSQMVANQPQHF
TRBV6-5	TRBJ2-5	15	CASSYDTGSGETQYF
TRBV5-1	TRBJ2-5	14	CASSLEGSGETQYF
TRBV19	TRBJ2-7	16	CASSPILRGRIHEQYF
TRBV30	TRBJ2-7	14	CAWSVNLQSLEQYF
TRBV4-1	TRBJ2-1	13	CASSQGSHPEQFF
TRBV2	TRBJ2-2	15	CASINQGTNTGELFF
TRBV2	TRBJ2-5	13	CASPRDTQETQYF
TRBV5-1	TRBJ2-2	17	CASSPNPGQGVTGELFF
TRBV3-1/TRBV3-2	TRBJ2-2	16	CASSRRTGWGTGELFF
TRBV19	TRBJ1-1	15	CASSITGQGATEAFF
TRBV7-9	TRBJ2-2	17	CASSPNPRGTNTGELFF
TRBV14	TRBJ2-4	15	CASSQRTGGSDIQYF
TRBV2	TRBJ2-7	16	CASSELGRTISYEQYF
TRBV27	TRBJ2-7	14	CASKSGTGAYEQYF
TRBV18	TRBJ1-6	18	CASSPLGSGTGGGSPLHF
TRBV9	TRBJ2-2	14	CASTGTGNTGELFF
TRBV14	TRBJ1-1	15	CASSQDLQGETEAFF
TRBV14	TRBJ2-1	18	CASSHLFEGAGSYNEQFF
TRBV27	TRBJ2-5	14	CASRSSGGVETQYF
TRBV19	TRBJ2-6	20	CASSVTGGTAAGTGANVLTF
TRBV19	TRBJ1-3	14	CASRDRVSGNTIYF
TRBV12-3/TRBV12-4	TRBJ2-3	13	CASSSQPGQSRYF
TRBV7-2	TRBJ2-2	13	CASSLSRAGELFF
TRBV2	TRBJ1-5	15	CASSGRGNSNQPQHF
TRBV27	TRBJ1-2	17	CASSLLDRGSFNYGYTF
TRBV30	TRBJ1-3	15	CAWSPTAFSGNTIYF